This T cell receptor (beta chain) was found in a study of spatial heterogeneity in lung cancer. On the study more broadly: The mean occurrence of each unique TCR and UMI combination in raw reads exceeded 9.5. Regarding the study as a whole: Compared with follow-up, resection was when ubiquitous expanded tumor TCRs appeared in blood more.

Time point denoted: sample taken at primary tumor resection. The authors sequenced whole RNA from tumor, nontumor lung or frozen PBMC without sorting. The donors were 65 to 85 patients with non-small cell lung cancer that was early-stage and untreated. The CDR3 has 14 amino acids. Germline lookup yields CDR1 DFQATT and CDR2 SNEGSKA (reference sequence). Trimming shortened V by 3 bases and J by 2 bases, and 14 bases separated the two germline ends. This clonotype was counted only a few times. Its specificity is not known. TCRdb fed the 5' RACE reads into MiXCR, producing one record per CDR3 protein. The sample consists of tens of thousands of distinct CDR3 sequences, roughly an eighth of them appearing once.

The sequencing here drew on PBMCs, taken at surgery. The J gene is TRBJ2-7, the V gene TRBV20-1, with D uncertain. This receptor was taken from a male donor with early-stage non-small cell lung cancer. DNA of the CDR3: TGCAGTGCTAGCGAGCCCAGAAGAACCTACGAGCAGTACTTC. Translation: CSASEPRRTYEQYF.